This TCR beta chain was sequenced for a study of patients and donors after allogeneic stem cell transplantation. TCRdb fed the RT-PCR reads into MiXCR, producing one record per CDR3 protein. The table lists about 960,000 distinct CDR3 sequences, approximately 18% of them singletons. CDR1 is SGHTS, CDR2 YDEGEE, per germline. The CDR3 contains 15 residues. The trim removed 2 bases at V and 4 bases at J, leaving 6 bases unmatched. The chain couples TRBV5-8 to TRBJ1-2, with TRBD1 matching over 9 bases. The TCR sequence derives from a human donor who was either an allogeneic HSCT recipient or a stem cell or donor lymphocyte infusion donor (not recorded which). It is not recorded whose cells these are; they may come from a transplant donor. Sequencing used blood, either unsorted or a sorted T cell fraction (not recorded which). The CDR3 bases are TGTGCCAGCAGCTTTGGGGACAGGGCGATCTATGGCTACACCTTC. The encoded protein is CASSFGDRAIYGYTF.